This T cell receptor beta chain was sequenced for a study of technical replicates of blood from a handful of donors. The method was immunoSEQ multiplex PCR; TCRdb's version includes in-frame clones alone and lacks a portion of them. This sample has tens of thousands of clones; roughly 94% occur once, and the top ten carry more than 0.35%. V was pared by 6 bases and J by 2 bases, with 7 bases of the junction left unmatched. The CDR3 totals 16 residues. Germline lookup yields CDR1 LNHDA and CDR2 SQIVND (reference sequence). The rearrangement uses TRBV19 and TRBJ2-3; 11 nucleotides match TRBD2. The sequenced material came from T cells isolated from PBMCs. This TCR was sampled from a human donor in good health. CDR3 sequence reads: CASSPLTSGITDTQYF. The CDR3 DNA follows: TGTGCCAGTAGCCCCCTGACTAGCGGGATCACAGATACGCAGTATTTT.